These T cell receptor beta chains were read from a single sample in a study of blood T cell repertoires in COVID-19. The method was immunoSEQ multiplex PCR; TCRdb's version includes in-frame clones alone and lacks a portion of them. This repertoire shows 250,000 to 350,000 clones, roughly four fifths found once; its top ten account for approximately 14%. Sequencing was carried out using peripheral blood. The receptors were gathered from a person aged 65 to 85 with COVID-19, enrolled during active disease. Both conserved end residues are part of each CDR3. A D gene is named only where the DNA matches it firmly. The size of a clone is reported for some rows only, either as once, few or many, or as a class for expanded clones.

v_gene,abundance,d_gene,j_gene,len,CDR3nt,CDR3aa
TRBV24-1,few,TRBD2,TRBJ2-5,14,TGTGCCACCAGTGACCCGGGACCGGGAGGGGCCCAGTACTTC,CATSDPGPGGAQYF
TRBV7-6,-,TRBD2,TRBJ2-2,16,TGTGCCAGCAGCGTAGCCGGGACTAGCGGGGCCGGGGAGCTGTTTTTT,CASSVAGTSGAGELFF
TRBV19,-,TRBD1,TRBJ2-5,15,TGTGCCAGTAGTCAACCCGGACAGGGCCAAGAGACCCAGTACTTC,CASSQPGQGQETQYF
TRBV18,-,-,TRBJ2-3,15,TGTGCCAGCTCACCAGGGCCTAGCGAGCTTTATACGCAGTATTTT,CASSPGPSELYTQYF
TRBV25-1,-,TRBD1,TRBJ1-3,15,TGTGCCAGCAGTCCCTTTGGGACAGCTGGAAACACCATATATTTT,CASSPFGTAGNTIYF
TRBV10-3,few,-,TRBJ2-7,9,TGTGCCATCACAGGCGAGCAGTACTTC,CAITGEQYF
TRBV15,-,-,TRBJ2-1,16,TGTGCCACCAGCAGGATGGGTGGGACAAACTACAATGAGCAGTTCTTC,CATSRMGGTNYNEQFF
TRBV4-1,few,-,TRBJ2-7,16,TGCGCCAGCAGCCAAGATACGCTGAACACAGCCTACGAGCAGTACTTC,CASSQDTLNTAYEQYF
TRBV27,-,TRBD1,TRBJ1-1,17,TGTGCCAGCAGAAAAACAGGGGGCTCCTTTCAGAACACTGAAGCTTTCTTT,CASRKTGGSFQNTEAFF
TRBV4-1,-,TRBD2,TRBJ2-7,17,TGCGCCAGCAGCCAACTACCCGGGACTAGCCCAACAGACGAGCAGTACTTC,CASSQLPGTSPTDEQYF
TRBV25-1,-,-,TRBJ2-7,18,TGTGCCAGCAGTGGAAGCCCAGGGGGCGGCGGGGGCACATACGAGCAGTACTTC,CASSGSPGGGGGTYEQYF
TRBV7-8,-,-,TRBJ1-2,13,TGTGCCAGCAGCCGGGACAACTACTATGGCTACACCTTC,CASSRDNYYGYTF
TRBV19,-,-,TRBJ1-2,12,TGTGCCAGTAGTACCCCTCGACGGACATACACCTTC,CASSTPRRTYTF
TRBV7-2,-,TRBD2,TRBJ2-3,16,TGTGCCAGCAGCCGGAAATCGGGGGGGTTCACAGATACGCAGTATTTT,CASSRKSGGFTDTQYF
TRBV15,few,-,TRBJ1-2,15,TGTGCCACCAGTAGACCCGGACAGACCTTCTATGGCTACACCTTC,CATSRPGQTFYGYTF
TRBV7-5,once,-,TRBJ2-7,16,TGTGTCAGAAGCTTAGTTGAGGCAGGGGGCCACTACGAGCAGTACTTC,CVRSLVEAGGHYEQYF
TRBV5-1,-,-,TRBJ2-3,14,TGCGCCAGCAGCGGTCGGGGGTGGACAGATACGCAGTATTTT,CASSGRGWTDTQYF
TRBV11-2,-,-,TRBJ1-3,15,TGTGCCAGCAGCTCCGGGACTGTGTCTGGAAACACCATATATTTT,CASSSGTVSGNTIYF
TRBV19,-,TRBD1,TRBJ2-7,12,TGTGCCACCTCGGACAGGGCGTACGAGCAGTACTTC,CATSDRAYEQYF
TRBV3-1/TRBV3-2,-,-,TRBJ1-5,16,TGTGCCAGCAGCCAAGACCGATTGGGCAGCAATCAGCCCCAGCATTTT,CASSQDRLGSNQPQHF
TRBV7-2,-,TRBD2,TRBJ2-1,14,TGTGCCAGCAGCTTAGTGGCGGGAGGGCCTGAGCAGTTCTTC,CASSLVAGGPEQFF
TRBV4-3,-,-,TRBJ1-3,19,TGCGCCAGCAGCCAAGATTGGCAGGCCCCGATGTCCACTGGAAACACCATATATTTT,CASSQDWQAPMSTGNTIYF
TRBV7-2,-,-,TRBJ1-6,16,TGTGCCAGCAGCTTAAGGAGCACGCTATATAGTTCACCCCTCCACTTT,CASSLRSTLYSSPLHF
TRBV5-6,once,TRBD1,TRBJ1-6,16,TGTGCCAGCAGCTGGGGCGACGGACAGGAAAATTCACCCCTCCACTTT,CASSWGDGQENSPLHF
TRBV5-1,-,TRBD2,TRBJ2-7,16,TGCGCCAGCAGCTTGGCCCCTAGCGGGGGGTACCTCGAGCAGTACTTC,CASSLAPSGGYLEQYF
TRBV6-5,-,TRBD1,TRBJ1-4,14,TGTGCCAGCAGAGGACAGGGCTTGTGGGAAAAACTGTTTTTT,CASRGQGLWEKLFF
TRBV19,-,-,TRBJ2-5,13,TGTGCCAGTAGTATTCACCTACGGGAGACCCAGTACTTC,CASSIHLRETQYF
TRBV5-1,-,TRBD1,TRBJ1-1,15,TGCGCCAGCAGGTTGCAGGGGGAAGCGTTCACTGAAGCTTTCTTT,CASRLQGEAFTEAFF
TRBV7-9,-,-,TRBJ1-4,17,TGTGCCAGCAGCTCACCTATTTTAAATCAACTGGGCGAAAAACTGTTTTTT,CASSSPILNQLGEKLFF
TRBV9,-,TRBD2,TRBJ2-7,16,TGTGCCAGCAGCGTAGGCCCGGGGGGAGGAGGGAACGAGCAGTACTTC,CASSVGPGGGGNEQYF
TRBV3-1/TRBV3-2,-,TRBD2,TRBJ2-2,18,TGTGCCAGCAGCCCCCCGGGGCTAGCGGGGGAGACCACCGGGGAGCTGTTTTTT,CASSPPGLAGETTGELFF
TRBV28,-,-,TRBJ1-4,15,TGTGCCAGCAGTTTAGCCCTTGGGGGCCGGGGAAAACTGTTTTTT,CASSLALGGRGKLFF
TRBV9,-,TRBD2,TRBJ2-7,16,TGTGCCAGCAGCGTTGGTTTTGGGACTAGTGTCTACGAGCAGTACTTC,CASSVGFGTSVYEQYF
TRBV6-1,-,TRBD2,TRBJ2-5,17,TGTGCCAGCAGTGAAGGGGTTCGGGGAGGGAACCAAGAGACCCAGTACTTC,CASSEGVRGGNQETQYF
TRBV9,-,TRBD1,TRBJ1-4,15,TGTGCCAGCAGCGTAAGGGGACAGGGAAATGAAAAACTGTTTTTT,CASSVRGQGNEKLFF
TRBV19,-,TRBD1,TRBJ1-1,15,TGTGCCAGTGCGGGACAGGGTAAGTTCGGAACTGAAGCTTTCTTT,CASAGQGKFGTEAFF
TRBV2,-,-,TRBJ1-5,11,TGTGCCAGCGGGGGGGGTCAGCCCCAGCATTTT,CASGGGQPQHF
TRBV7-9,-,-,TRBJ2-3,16,TGTGCCAGCAGCAGCCCTCGGGGGAAAGTCACAGATACGCAGTATTTT,CASSSPRGKVTDTQYF
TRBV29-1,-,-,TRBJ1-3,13,TGCAGCGTCGAACAGGGTGGTGGAAACACCATATATTTT,CSVEQGGGNTIYF
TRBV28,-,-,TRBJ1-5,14,TGTGCCAGCAGCTACCACAGGGATAATCAGCCCCAGCATTTT,CASSYHRDNQPQHF
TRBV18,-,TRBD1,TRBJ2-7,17,TGTGCCAGCTCCCGGGCTGGGGGGGGACAGGGCCCCTACGAGCAGTACTTC,CASSRAGGGQGPYEQYF
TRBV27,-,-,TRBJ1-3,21,TGTGCCAGAGGAGTCTTACGTCCGTCGAATCCCTCCTACATCTCTGGAAACACCATATATTTT,CARGVLRPSNPSYISGNTIYF
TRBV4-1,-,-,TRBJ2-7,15,TGCGCCAGCAGCCAAGACGGACTCGAAACCTACGAGCAGTACTTC,CASSQDGLETYEQYF
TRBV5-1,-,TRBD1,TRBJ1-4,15,TGCGCCAGCAGCCCTCAGGGGGCGTGGGATGAAAAACTGTTTTTT,CASSPQGAWDEKLFF
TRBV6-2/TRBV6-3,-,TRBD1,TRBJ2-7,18,TGTGCCAGCAGTTGGGGAAGATACAGGGGGCCTAGCTCCTACGAGCAGTACTTC,CASSWGRYRGPSSYEQYF
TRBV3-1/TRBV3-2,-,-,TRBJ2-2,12,TGTGCCAGCAGTCGGTCCACCGGGGAGCTGTTTTTT,CASSRSTGELFF
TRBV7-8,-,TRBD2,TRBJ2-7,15,TGTGCCAGCAGCTTAGAAGGACTAGCGAGCTACGAGCAGTACTTC,CASSLEGLASYEQYF
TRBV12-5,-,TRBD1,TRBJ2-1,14,TGTGCTAGTGGCAGGGGACAGGGGAGCAATGAGCAGTTCTTC,CASGRGQGSNEQFF
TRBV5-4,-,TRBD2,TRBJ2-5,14,TGTGCCTGCACCGCGGGACTAGCGGGGGAGACCCAGTACTTC,CACTAGLAGETQYF
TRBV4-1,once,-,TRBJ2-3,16,TGCGCCAGCAGCCAAGATGTAGCTTTTCAATCAGTTACGCAGTATTTT,CASSQDVAFQSVTQYF
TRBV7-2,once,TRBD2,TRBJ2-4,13,TGTGCCAGCAGCTTAGGCGGGGGAAACATTCAGTACTTC,CASSLGGGNIQYF
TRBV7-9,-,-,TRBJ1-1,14,TGTGCCACCACTGGGGGCGGGGGGAACACTGAAGCTTTCTTT,CATTGGGGNTEAFF
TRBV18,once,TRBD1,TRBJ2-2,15,TGTGCCAGCTCACCGGGACAGGGAGACACCGGGGAGCTGTTTTTT,CASSPGQGDTGELFF